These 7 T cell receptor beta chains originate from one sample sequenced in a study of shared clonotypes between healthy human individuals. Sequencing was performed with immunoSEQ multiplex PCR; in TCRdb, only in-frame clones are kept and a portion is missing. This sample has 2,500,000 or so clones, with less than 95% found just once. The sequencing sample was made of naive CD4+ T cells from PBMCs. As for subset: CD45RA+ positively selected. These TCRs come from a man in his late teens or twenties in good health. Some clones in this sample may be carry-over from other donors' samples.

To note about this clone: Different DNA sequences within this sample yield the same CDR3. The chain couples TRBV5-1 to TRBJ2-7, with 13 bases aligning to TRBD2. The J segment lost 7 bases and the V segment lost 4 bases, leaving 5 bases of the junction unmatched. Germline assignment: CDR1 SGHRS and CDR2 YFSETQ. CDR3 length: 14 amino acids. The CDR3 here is CASSSGTSGTEQYF. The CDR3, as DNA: TGCGCCAGCAGCAGCGGGACTAGCGGGACGGAGCAGTACTTC.

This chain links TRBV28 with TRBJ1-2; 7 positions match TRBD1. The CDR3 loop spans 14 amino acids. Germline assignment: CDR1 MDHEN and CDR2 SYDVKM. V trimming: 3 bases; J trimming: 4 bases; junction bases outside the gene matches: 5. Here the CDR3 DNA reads TGTGCCAGCAGTTTGGTAGGGGGCACCTATGGCTACACCTTC. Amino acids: CASSLVGGTYGYTF.

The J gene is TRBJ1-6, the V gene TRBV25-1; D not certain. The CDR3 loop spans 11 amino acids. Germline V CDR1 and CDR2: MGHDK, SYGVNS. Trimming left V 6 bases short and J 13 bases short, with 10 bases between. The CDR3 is CASRLDGPLHF. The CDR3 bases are TGTGCCAGCAGGTTGGACGGGCCCCTCCACTTT.

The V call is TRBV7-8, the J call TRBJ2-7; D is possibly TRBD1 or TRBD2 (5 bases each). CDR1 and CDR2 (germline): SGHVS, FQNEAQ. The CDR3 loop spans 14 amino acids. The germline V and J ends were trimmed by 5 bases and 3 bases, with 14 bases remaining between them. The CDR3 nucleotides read TGTGCCAGCAGCGCGGCCGGGGCGGACTACGAGCAGTACTTC. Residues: CASSAAGADYEQYF.

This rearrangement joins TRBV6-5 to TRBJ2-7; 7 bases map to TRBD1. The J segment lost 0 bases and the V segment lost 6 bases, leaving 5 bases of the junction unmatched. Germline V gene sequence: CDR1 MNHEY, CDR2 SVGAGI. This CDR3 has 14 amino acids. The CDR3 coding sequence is TGTGCCAGCAGCCAACAGGGGAGCTCCTACGAGCAGTACTTC. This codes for CASSQQGSSYEQYF.

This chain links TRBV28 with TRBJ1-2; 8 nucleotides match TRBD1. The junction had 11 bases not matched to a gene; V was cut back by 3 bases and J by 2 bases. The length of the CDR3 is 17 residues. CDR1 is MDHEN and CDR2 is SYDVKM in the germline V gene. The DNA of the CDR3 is TGTGCCAGCAGTTTGAGGGACAGGCGGACTCCCAACTATGGCTACACCTTC. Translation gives CASSLRDRRTPNYGYTF.

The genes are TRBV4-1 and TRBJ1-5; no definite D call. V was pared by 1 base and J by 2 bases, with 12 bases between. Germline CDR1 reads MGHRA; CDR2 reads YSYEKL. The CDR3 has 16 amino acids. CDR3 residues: CASSQVAAWGNQPQHF. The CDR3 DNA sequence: TGCGCCAGCAGCCAAGTCGCGGCCTGGGGCAATCAGCCCCAGCATTTT.